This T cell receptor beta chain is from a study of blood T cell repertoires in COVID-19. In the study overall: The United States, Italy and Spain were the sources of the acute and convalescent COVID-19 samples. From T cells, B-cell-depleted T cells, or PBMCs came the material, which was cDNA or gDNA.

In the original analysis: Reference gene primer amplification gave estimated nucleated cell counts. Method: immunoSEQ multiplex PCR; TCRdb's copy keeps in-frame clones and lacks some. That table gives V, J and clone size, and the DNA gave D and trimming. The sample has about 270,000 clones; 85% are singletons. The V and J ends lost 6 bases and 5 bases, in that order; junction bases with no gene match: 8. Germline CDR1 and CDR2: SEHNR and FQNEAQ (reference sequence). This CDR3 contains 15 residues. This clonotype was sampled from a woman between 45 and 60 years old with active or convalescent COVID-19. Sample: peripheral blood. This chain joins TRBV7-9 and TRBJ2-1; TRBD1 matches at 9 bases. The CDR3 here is CASRARTGENNEQFF. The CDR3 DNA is TGTGCCAGCAGGGCCCGGACAGGGGAGAACAATGAGCAGTTCTTC.